Listed below are T cell receptor beta chains from one sample, sequenced in a study of blood T cell repertoires in COVID-19. The repertoire was sequenced with immunoSEQ multiplex PCR; TCRdb's copy has only in-frame clones and lacks some. The profile shows approximately 60,000 clones, roughly 75% of them singletons. Sequencing was carried out using peripheral blood. The receptors shown here come from a man in his sixties with COVID-19, enrolled during active disease. Both conserved end residues are part of each CDR3. A D gene is named only where the DNA matches it firmly. The size entry is marked missing in some rows and otherwise reads once, few, many or a size class.

TRBJ1-1,NA,TRBV2,NA,CASGGRRTEAFF,TGTGCCAGCGGGGGGAGGAGGACTGAAGCTTTCTTT
TRBJ1-3,TRBD1,TRBV19,NA,CASTKSRTGLAGNTIYF,TGTGCCAGTACCAAATCTCGGACAGGTTTAGCTGGAAACACCATATATTTT
TRBJ2-7,NA,TRBV19,NA,CASSNPFYEQYF,TGTGCCAGTAGTAATCCTTTTTACGAGCAGTACTTC
TRBJ2-3,TRBD1,TRBV6-5,NA,CASSFGTGETDTQYF,TGTGCCAGCAGTTTCGGGACAGGGGAAACAGATACGCAGTATTTT
TRBJ2-1,NA,TRBV5-6,NA,CASSAREMSYNEQFF,TGTGCCAGCAGCGCCCGCGAGATGTCCTACAATGAGCAGTTCTTC
TRBJ1-1,TRBD1,TRBV5-1,NA,CASSIEQGATEAFF,TGCGCCAGCAGCATAGAACAGGGGGCTACTGAAGCTTTCTTT
TRBJ2-1,NA,TRBV5-1,NA,CASSLALQAIYNEQFF,TGCGCCAGCAGCTTGGCCTTACAGGCAATCTACAATGAGCAGTTCTTC
TRBJ1-6,NA,TRBV18,NA,CASSPERSSYNSPLHF,TGTGCCAGCTCACCAGAAAGGAGCTCCTATAATTCACCCCTCCACTTT
TRBJ2-1,TRBD2,TRBV29-1,NA,CSVGTSGVGEQFF,TGCAGCGTTGGGACTAGCGGGGTCGGGGAGCAGTTCTTC
TRBJ2-1,TRBD2,TRBV6-5,NA,CASQRENYNEQFF,TGTGCCAGCCAGCGGGAGAACTACAATGAGCAGTTCTTC
TRBJ2-3,NA,TRBV9,NA,CASSVGGSSTDTQYF,TGTGCCAGCAGCGTAGGGGGCAGTAGCACAGATACGCAGTATTTT
TRBJ1-2,NA,TRBV15,NA,CATRRAQGYTF,TGTGCCACCAGGCGGGCCCAGGGCTACACCTTC
TRBJ2-7,TRBD2,TRBV30,few,CAWSGTISYEQYF,TGTGCCTGGTCAGGGACTATCTCCTACGAGCAGTACTTC
TRBJ1-2,NA,TRBV3-1/TRBV3-2,NA,CASSQSLGAGVYGYTF,TGTGCCAGCAGCCAATCACTTGGAGCGGGGGTCTATGGCTACACCTTC
TRBJ2-1,TRBD1,TRBV2,few,CASLRGQGSNEQFF,TGTGCCAGCCTACGGGGACAGGGCTCCAATGAGCAGTTCTTC
TRBJ2-2,NA,TRBV6-5,NA,CASSYYRSNTGELFF,TGTGCCAGCAGTTACTACCGGAGCAACACCGGGGAGCTGTTTTTT
TRBJ1-5,NA,TRBV28,NA,CASQTGHTLNQPQHF,TGTGCCAGCCAGACAGGACATACGCTGAATCAGCCCCAGCATTTT
TRBJ2-3,NA,TRBV5-6,NA,CASSLNRARTQYF,TGTGCCAGCAGCTTGAACCGTGCTAGAACGCAGTATTTT
TRBJ2-5,NA,TRBV12-5,NA,CASGPGGRETQYF,TGTGCTAGTGGTCCAGGAGGAAGAGAGACCCAGTACTTC
TRBJ2-7,TRBD1,TRBV29-1,NA,CSAEGWTGGNEQYF,TGCAGCGCTGAGGGCTGGACAGGGGGAAACGAGCAGTACTTC
TRBJ2-5,NA,TRBV5-4,NA,CASSLGQSQTQYF,TGTGCCAGCAGCTTGGGACAGTCTCAGACCCAGTACTTC
TRBJ1-4,NA,TRBV18,NA,CASSPQGLGEKLFF,TGTGCCAGCTCACCACAGGGGCTGGGGGAAAAACTGTTTTTT
TRBJ1-3,NA,TRBV5-1,NA,CASSLSKDSGNTIYF,TGCGCCAGCAGCTTGAGTAAGGACTCCGGAAACACCATATATTTT
TRBJ2-3,NA,TRBV21-1,NA,CASSDRESSTDTQYF,TGTGCCAGCAGCGACAGGGAATCTAGCACAGATACGCAGTATTTT
TRBJ2-6,TRBD1,TRBV19,once,CASSITPGTGFGANVLTF,TGTGCCAGTAGTATCACTCCCGGGACAGGGTTCGGGGCCAACGTCCTGACTTTC
TRBJ2-7,NA,TRBV6-5,NA,CASSTGGYEQYF,TGTGCCAGCAGTACCGGGGGTTACGAGCAGTACTTC
TRBJ2-5,TRBD2,TRBV3-1/TRBV3-2,NA,CASSQHTGGIQYF,TGTGCCAGCAGCCAGCACACCGGGGGGATCCAGTACTTC
TRBJ1-1,TRBD1,TRBV11-2,NA,CASSLRGGIEAFF,TGTGCCAGCAGCTTAAGAGGGGGCATTGAAGCTTTCTTT
TRBJ2-1,TRBD1,TRBV5-1,NA,CASFPGQGYNEQFF,TGCGCCAGCTTTCCGGGACAGGGCTACAATGAGCAGTTCTTC
TRBJ1-3,NA,TRBV5-1,NA,CASSLEGVSGNTIYF,TGCGCCAGCAGCTTGGAAGGGGTCTCTGGAAACACCATATATTTT
TRBJ2-5,NA,TRBV7-7,many,CASSPRVGETQYF,TGTGCCAGCAGCCCGAGGGTAGGGGAGACCCAGTACTTC
TRBJ1-2,TRBD1,TRBV6-5,few,CASSETGDLGYTF,TGTGCCAGCAGCGAGACAGGGGATCTAGGCTACACCTTC
TRBJ2-7,TRBD2,TRBV11-2,NA,CASSLLAGVYEQYF,TGTGCCAGCAGCCTTCTAGCGGGAGTTTACGAGCAGTACTTC
TRBJ2-1,TRBD2,TRBV29-1,NA,CSVEWGLADYNEQFF,TGCAGCGTTGAATGGGGACTAGCGGACTACAATGAGCAGTTCTTC
TRBJ1-1,NA,TRBV29-1,NA,CSAGRLPREAFF,TGCAGCGCAGGGAGACTCCCCCGGGAAGCTTTCTTT
TRBJ2-7,NA,TRBV5-1,NA,CASSKGPTGYEQYF,TGCGCCAGCAGCAAGGGGCCCACAGGTTACGAGCAGTACTTC
TRBJ1-6,NA,TRBV4-1,NA,CASSQVRGGSPLHF,TGCGCCAGCAGCCAAGTACGAGGGGGTTCACCCCTCCACTTT
TRBJ1-5,NA,TRBV28,NA,CASSTPGQPQHF,TGTGCCAGCAGCACACCCGGGCAGCCCCAGCATTTT